This T cell receptor beta chain came from a study of T cells after yellow fever vaccination. Background on the study: Fractions of limited cellularity were prepared by means of SMART-Seq v4 Ultra Low Input. Overall study results and limits: Post-booster repertoires contained most primary-vaccination clones again (96% CD4, over 70% CD8). A small proportion of clonotypes was detected in both the CD4 and CD8 compartments. Highly abundant clonotypes carried over from the bulk population could end up in FACS-sorted repertoires as contaminants.

TCRdb re-derived calls from the 5' RACE reads in MiXCR, one entry per CDR3 protein. The sample lists roughly 500,000 distinct CDR3 sequences, approximately 21% occurring once. This clonotype has only a few counts. Its antigen is currently unknown. This receptor was identified in a man aged 30-40 years who received the YFV17D yellow fever vaccine. The input for sequencing was PBMCs, taken 15 days after the yellow fever booster vaccination.

CDR3 nucleotides: TGTGCCAGCAACCCCAGGGCCTACTCCTACGAGCAGTACTTC. It codes for CASNPRAYSYEQYF. The chain carries TRBV6-1 and TRBJ2-7; D perhaps matches TRBD1 (5 bases). Looked up from germline, CDR1 is MNHNS and CDR2 is SASEGT. Deletions cut 7 bases from V and 0 bases from J, with 13 bases between. This CDR3 has 14 residues.